This TCR beta chain was recovered during a study of beta chain features in type 1 diabetes. Expressed TCRB transcripts got sequenced, as all isolated RNA was reverse transcribed. Data came from immunoSEQ multiplex PCR; TCRdb stores just in-frame clones and leaves some out. The table includes around 250,000 clones, 27% detected once. V was trimmed by 4 bases and J by 0 bases, leaving 12 bases between them. From germline, CDR1 is ENHRY and CDR2 SYGVKD. The CDR3 extends over 15 amino acids. The sequencing input was central memory CD4+ T cells from blood. The receptor comes from a young man in good health. This rearrangement joins TRBV10-3 to TRBJ1-2; D is ambiguous. The CDR3 sequence: CAISVSGGSNYGYTF. The CDR3 DNA sequence: TGTGCCATCAGTGTGTCTGGAGGGTCTAACTATGGCTACACCTTC.